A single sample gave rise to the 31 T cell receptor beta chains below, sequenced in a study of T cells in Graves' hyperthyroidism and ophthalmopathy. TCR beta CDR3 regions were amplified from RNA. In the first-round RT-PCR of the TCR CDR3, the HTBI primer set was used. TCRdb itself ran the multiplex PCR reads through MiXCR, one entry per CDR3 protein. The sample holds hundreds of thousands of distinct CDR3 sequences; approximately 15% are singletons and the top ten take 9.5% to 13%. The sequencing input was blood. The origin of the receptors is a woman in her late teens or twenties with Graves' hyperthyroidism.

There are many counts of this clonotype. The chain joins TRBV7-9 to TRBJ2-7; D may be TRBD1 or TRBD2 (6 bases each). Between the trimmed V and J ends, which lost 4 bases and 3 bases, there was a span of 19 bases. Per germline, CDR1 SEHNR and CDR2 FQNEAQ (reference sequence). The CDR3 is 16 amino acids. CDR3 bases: TGTGCCAGCAGCTCAGCCGAGGGGGGTTCTGGCTACGAGCAGTACTTC. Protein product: CASSSAEGGSGYEQYF. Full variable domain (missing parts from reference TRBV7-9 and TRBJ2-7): DTGVSQNPRHKITKRGQNVTFRCDPISEHNRLYWYRQTLGQGPEFLTYFQNEAQLEKSRLLSDRFSAERPKGSFSTLEIQRTEQGDSAMYLCASSSAEGGSGYEQYFGPGTRLTVT.

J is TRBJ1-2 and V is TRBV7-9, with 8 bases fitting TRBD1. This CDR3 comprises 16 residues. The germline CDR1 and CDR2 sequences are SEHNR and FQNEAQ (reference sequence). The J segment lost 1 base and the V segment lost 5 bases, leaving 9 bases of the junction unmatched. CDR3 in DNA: TGTGCCAGCAGCGCATCCGACAGGGGAGATAACTATGGCTACACCTTC. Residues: CASSASDRGDNYGYTF. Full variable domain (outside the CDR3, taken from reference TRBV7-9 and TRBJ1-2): DTGVSQNPRHKITKRGQNVTFRCDPISEHNRLYWYRQTLGQGPEFLTYFQNEAQLEKSRLLSDRFSAERPKGSFSTLEIQRTEQGDSAMYLCASSASDRGDNYGYTFGSGTRLTVV.

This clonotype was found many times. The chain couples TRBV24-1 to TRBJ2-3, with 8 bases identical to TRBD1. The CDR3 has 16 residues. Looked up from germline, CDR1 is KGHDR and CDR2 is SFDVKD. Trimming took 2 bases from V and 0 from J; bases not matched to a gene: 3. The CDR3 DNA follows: TGTGCCACCAGTGATTCCGACAGGGGCAGCACAGATACGCAGTATTTT. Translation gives CATSDSDRGSTDTQYF.

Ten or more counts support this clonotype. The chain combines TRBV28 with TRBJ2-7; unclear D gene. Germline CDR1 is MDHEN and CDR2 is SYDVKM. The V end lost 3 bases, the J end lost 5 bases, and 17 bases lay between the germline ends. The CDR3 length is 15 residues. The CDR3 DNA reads TGTGCCAGCAGTTTTCACCAGTCTGGTGCGGACGAGCAGTACTTC. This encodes CASSFHQSGADEQYF.

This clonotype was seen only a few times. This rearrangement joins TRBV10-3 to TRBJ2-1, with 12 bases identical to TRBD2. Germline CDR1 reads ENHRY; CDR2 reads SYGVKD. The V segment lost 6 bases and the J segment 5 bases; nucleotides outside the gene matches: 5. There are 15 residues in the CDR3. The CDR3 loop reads CAISGTSGLDNEQFF. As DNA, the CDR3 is TGTGCCATCAGCGGGACTAGCGGGCTCGACAATGAGCAGTTCTTC.

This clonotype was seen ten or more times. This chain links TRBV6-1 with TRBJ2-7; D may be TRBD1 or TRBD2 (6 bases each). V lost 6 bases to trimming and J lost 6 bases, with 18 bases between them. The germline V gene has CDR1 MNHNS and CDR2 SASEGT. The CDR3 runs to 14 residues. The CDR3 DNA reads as TGTGCCAGCAGCCAAGACTCGAGGGGGGTCGAGCAGTACTTC. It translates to CASSQDSRGVEQYF.

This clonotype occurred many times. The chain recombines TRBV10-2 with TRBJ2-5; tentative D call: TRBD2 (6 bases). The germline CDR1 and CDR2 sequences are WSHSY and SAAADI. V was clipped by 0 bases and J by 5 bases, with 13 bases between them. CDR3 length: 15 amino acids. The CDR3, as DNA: TGCGCCAGCAGTGAGTCGAGCGGGCTCGGTGAGACCCAGTACTTC. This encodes CASSESSGLGETQYF.

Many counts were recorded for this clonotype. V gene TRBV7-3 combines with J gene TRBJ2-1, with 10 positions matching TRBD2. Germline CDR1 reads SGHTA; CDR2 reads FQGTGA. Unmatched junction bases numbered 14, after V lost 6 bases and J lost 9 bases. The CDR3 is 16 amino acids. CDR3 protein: CASRASGRSGPGEQFF. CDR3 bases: TGTGCCAGCAGGGCTAGCGGGAGATCGGGACCGGGTGAGCAGTTCTTC.

The CDR3 here is CASSLAQVDTQYF. In DNA, the CDR3 is TGTGCCAGCAGCTTAGCGCAGGTAGATACGCAGTATTTT. V usage is TRBV7-9 and J usage is TRBJ2-3; D is ambiguous. This CDR3 is built from 13 residues. The germline V and J ends were trimmed by 0 bases and 5 bases, with 6 bases remaining between them. Germline V gives CDR1 SEHNR, CDR2 FQNEAQ (reference sequence).

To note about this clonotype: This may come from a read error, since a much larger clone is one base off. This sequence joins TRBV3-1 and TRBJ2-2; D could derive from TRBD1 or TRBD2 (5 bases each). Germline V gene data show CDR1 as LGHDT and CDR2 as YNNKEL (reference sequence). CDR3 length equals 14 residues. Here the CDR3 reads CASSPSGTPGELSF. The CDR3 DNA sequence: TGTGCCAGCAGCCCCTCAGGGACCCCCGGGGAGCTGTCTTTT.

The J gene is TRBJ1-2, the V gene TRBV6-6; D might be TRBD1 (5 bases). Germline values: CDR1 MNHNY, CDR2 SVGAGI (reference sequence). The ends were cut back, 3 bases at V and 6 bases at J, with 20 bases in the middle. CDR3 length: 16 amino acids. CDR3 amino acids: CASSYRFQGISNGYTF. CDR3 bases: TGTGCCAGCAGTTATCGATTCCAGGGCATCTCGAATGGCTACACCTTC.

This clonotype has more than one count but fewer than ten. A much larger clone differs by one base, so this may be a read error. CDR3 loop: CAWSVGSGRRETQYF. The DNA for the CDR3 is TGTGCCTGGAGTGTTGGTAGCGGGAGACGAGAGACCCAGTACTTC. The chain joins TRBV30 to TRBJ2-5, with TRBD2 matching over 9 bases. The length of the CDR3 is 15 residues. Germline trimming cut 0 bases from V and 4 bases from J; bases unmatched to any gene: 6. Per germline, CDR1 GTSNPN and CDR2 SVGIG (reference sequence). The whole variable domain, remainder taken from reference TRBV30 and TRBJ2-5, is SQTIHQWPATLVQPVGSPLSLECTVEGTSNPNLYWYRQAAGRGLQLLFYSVGIGQISSEVPQNLSASRPQDRQFILSSKKLLLSDSGFYLCAWSVGSGRRETQYFGPGTRLLVL.

CDR3 in amino acids: CASSSSFPEPQHF. CDR3 nucleotide sequence: TGTGCCAGCAGCTCCTCTTTCCCGGAGCCCCAGCATTTT. V gene TRBV5-5 combines with J gene TRBJ1-5; D is ambiguous. This CDR3 is 13 amino acids long. Germline loops: CDR1 SGHKS, CDR2 YYEKEE (reference sequence). Trimming took off 3 bases at V and 8 bases at J, with 12 bases between the two ends.

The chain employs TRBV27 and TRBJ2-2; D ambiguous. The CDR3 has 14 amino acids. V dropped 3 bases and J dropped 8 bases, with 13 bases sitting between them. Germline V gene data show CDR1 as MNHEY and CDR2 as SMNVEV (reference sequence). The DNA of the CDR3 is TGTGCCAGCAGTTTGTCCGGTTCGTGGGGGGAGCTGTTTTTT. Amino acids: CASSLSGSWGELFF.

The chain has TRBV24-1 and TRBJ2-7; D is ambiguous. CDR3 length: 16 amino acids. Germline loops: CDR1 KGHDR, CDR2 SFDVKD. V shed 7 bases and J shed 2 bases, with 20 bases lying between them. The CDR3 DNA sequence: TGTGCCACCAGCAACCCGGAAAGGATCCTAGCCTACGAGCAGTACTTC. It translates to CATSNPERILAYEQYF.

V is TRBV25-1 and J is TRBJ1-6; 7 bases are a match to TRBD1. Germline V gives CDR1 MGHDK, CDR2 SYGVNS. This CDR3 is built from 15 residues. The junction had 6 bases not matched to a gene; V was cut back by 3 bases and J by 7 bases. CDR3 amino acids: CASSDGGGVNSPLHF. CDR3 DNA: TGTGCCAGCAGTGACGGAGGGGGCGTAAATTCACCCCTCCACTTT.

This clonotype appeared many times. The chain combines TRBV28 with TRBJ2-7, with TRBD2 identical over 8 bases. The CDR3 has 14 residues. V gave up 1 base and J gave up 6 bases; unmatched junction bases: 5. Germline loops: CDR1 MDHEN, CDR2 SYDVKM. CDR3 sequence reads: CASSLSAGGREQYF. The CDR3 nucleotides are TGTGCCAGCAGTTTATCGGCGGGAGGCCGCGAGCAGTACTTC.

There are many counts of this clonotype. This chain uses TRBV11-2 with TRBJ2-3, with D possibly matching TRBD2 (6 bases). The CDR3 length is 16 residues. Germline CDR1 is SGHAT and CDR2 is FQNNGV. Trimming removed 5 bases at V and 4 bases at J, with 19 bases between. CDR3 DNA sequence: TGTGCCAGCAGCCCCGGTAGCGGAGAGCACTCAGATACGCAGTATTTT. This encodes CASSPGSGEHSDTQYF.

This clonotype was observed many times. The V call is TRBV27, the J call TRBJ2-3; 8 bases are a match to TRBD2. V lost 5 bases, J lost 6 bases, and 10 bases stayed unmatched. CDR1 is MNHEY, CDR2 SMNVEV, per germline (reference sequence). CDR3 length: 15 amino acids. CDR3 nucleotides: TGTGCCAGCAGTGGACCAGGACTAGCCGGGGATACGCAGTATTTT. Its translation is CASSGPGLAGDTQYF.

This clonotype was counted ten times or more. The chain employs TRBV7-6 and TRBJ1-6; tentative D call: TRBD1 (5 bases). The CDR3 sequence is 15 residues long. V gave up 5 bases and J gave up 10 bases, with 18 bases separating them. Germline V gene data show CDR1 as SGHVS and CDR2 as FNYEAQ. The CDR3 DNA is TGTGCCAGCAGCACCGCGACCGGGGGAGGGTCACCCCTCCACTTT. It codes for CASSTATGGGSPLHF.

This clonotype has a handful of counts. The chain's CDR3 is CASHRARERSDTQYF. CDR3 nucleotides: TGTGCCAGCCACCGGGCTAGAGAGCGTTCAGATACGCAGTATTTT. The chain couples TRBV27 to TRBJ2-3, with D unresolved. Germline V gene lookup returns CDR1 MNHEY and CDR2 SMNVEV (reference sequence). This CDR3 contains 15 residues. The V and J ends lost 8 bases and 4 bases respectively, with 19 bases between them.

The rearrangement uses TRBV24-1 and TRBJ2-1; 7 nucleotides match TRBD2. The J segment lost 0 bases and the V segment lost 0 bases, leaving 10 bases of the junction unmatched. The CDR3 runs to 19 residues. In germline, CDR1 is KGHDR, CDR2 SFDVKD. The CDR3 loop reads CATSDLGGGGIDSYNEQFF. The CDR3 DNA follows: TGTGCCACCAGTGATTTGGGGGGGGGGGGGATAGACTCCTACAATGAGCAGTTCTTC.

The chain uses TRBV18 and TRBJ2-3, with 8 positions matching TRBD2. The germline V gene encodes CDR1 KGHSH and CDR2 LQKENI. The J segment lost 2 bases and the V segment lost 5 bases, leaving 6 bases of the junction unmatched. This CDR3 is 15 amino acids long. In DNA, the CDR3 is TGTGCCAGCTCAGCACTAGCGGACCCCACAGATACGCAGTATTTT. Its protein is CASSALADPTDTQYF.

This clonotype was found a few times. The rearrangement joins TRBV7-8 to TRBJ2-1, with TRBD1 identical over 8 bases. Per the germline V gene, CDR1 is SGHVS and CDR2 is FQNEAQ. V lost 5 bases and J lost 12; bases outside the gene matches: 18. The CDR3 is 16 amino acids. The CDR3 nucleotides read TGTGCCAGCAGCACCCCGGACAGGGTAGAGTCTCTCGCGCAGTTCTTC. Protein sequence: CASSTPDRVESLAQFF. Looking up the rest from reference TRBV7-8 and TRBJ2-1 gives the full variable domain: GAGVSQSPRYKVAKRGQDVALRCDPISGHVSLFWYQQALGQGPEFLTYFQNEAQLDKSGLPSDRFFAERPEGSVSTLKIQRTQQEDSAVYLCASSTPDRVESLAQFFGPGTRLTVL.

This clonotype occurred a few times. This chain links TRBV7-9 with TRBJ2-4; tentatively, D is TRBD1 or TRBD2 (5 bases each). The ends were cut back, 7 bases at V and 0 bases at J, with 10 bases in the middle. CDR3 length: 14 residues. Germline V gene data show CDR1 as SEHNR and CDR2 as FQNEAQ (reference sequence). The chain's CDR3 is CASKRDLAKNIQYF. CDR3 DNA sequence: TGTGCCAGCAAACGGGACCTAGCCAAAAACATTCAGTACTTC.

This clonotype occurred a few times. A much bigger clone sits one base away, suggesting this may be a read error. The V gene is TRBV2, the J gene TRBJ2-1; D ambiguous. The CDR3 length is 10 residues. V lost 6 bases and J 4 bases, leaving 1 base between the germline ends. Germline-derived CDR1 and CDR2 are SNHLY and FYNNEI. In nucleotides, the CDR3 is TGTGCCAGCAGGTACAATGAGCAGTTCTTC. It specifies CASRYNEQFF.

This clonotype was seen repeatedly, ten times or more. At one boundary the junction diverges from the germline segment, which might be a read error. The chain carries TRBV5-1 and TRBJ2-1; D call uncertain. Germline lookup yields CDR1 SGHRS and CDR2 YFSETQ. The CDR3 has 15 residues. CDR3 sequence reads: CASSLVGSSYNEQFF. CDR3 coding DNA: TGTGCCAGCAGTTTGGTCGGCAGCTCCTACAATGAGCAGTTCTTC.

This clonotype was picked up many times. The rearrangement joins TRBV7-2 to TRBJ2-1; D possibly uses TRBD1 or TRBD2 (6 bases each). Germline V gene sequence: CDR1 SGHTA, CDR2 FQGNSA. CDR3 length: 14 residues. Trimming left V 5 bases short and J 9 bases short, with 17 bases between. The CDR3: CASSPEGGFREQFF. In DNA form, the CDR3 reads TGTGCCAGCAGCCCGGAAGGGGGGTTCCGTGAGCAGTTCTTC.

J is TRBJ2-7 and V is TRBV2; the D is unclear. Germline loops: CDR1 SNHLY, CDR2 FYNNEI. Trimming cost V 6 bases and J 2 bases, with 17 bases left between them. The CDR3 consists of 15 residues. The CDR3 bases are TGTGCCAGCAGCTTAGTGACGGGTCTCACCTACGAGCAGTACTTC. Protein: CASSLVTGLTYEQYF. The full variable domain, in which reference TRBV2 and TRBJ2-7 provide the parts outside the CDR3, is EPEVTQTPSHQVTQMGQEVILRCVPISNHLYFYWYRQILGQKVEFLVSFYNNEISEKSEIFDDQFSVERPDGSNFTLKIRSTKLEDSAMYFCASSLVTGLTYEQYFGPGTRLTVT.

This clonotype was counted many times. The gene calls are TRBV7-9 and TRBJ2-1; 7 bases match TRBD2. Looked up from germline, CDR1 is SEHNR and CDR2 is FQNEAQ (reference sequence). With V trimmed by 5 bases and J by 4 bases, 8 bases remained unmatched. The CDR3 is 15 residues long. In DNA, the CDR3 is TGTGCCAGCAGCCGAGGGACGGGGGGATACAATGAGCAGTTCTTC. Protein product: CASSRGTGGYNEQFF.

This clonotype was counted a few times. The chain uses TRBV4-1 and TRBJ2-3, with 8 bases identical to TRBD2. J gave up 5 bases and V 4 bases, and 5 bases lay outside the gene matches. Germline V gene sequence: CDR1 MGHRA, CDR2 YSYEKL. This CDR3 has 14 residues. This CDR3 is CASSPLGGEDTQYF. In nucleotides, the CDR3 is TGCGCCAGCAGCCCCCTCGGGGGGGAAGATACGCAGTATTTT.